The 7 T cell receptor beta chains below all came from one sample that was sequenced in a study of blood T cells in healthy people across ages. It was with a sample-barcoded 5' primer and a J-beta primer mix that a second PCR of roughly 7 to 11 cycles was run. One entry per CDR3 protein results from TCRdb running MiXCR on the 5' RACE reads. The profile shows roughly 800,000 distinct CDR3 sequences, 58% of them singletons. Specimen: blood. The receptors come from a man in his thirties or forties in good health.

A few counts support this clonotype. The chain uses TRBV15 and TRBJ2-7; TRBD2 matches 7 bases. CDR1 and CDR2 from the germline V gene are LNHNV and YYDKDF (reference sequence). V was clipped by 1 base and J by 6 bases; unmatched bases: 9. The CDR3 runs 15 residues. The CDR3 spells CATSRGIAGGGEQYF. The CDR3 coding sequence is TGTGCCACCAGCAGAGGGATCGCTGGGGGGGGCGAGCAGTACTTC.

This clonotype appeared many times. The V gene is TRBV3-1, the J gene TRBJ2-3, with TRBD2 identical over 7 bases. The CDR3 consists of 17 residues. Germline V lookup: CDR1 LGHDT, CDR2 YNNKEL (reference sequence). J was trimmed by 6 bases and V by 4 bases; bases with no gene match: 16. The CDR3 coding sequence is TGTGCCAGCAGCCCTCGGACTAGTAATCTGAGGATCGATACGCAGTATTTT. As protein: CASSPRTSNLRIDTQYF.

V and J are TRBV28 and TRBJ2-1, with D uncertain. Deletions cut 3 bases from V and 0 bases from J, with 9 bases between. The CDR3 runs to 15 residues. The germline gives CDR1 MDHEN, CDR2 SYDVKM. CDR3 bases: TGTGCCAGCAGTTTTATCCATTACTCCTACAATGAGCAGTTCTTC. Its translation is CASSFIHYSYNEQFF. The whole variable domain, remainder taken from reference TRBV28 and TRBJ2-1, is DVKVTQSSRYLVKRTGEKVFLECVQDMDHENMFWYRQDPGLGLRLIYFSYDVKMKEKGDIPEGYSVSREKKERFSLILESASTNQTSMYLCASSFIHYSYNEQFFGPGTRLTVL.

The CDR3 here is CASSYPGQSYEQYF. In nucleotides, the CDR3 is TGTGCCAGCAGTTATCCGGGACAGTCCTACGAGCAGTACTTC. The rearrangement links TRBV28 to TRBJ2-7; TRBD1 agrees at 7 bases. From germline, CDR1 is MDHEN and CDR2 SYDVKM. J gave up 1 base and V 4 bases, and 4 bases lay outside the gene matches. The CDR3 is 14 residues long.

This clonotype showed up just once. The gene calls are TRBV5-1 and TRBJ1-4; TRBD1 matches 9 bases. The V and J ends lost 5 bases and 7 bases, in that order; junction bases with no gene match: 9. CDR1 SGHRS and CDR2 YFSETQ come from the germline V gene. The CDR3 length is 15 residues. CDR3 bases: TGCGCCAGCAGGGTCGAACAGGGGGCCCTTGAAAAACTGTTTTTT. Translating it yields CASRVEQGALEKLFF.

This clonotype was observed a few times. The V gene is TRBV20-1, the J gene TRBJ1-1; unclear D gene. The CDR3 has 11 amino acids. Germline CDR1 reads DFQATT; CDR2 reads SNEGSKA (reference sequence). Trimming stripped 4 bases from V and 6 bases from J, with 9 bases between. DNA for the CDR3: TGCAGTGCTACTGACCGGTCTGAAGCTTTCTTT. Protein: CSATDRSEAFF.

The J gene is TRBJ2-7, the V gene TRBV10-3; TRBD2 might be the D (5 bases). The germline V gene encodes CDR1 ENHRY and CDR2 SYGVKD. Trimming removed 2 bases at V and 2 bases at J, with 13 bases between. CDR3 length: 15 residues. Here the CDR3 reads CAISEPWTGTYEQYF. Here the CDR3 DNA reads TGTGCCATCAGTGAGCCGTGGACTGGTACCTACGAGCAGTACTTC.